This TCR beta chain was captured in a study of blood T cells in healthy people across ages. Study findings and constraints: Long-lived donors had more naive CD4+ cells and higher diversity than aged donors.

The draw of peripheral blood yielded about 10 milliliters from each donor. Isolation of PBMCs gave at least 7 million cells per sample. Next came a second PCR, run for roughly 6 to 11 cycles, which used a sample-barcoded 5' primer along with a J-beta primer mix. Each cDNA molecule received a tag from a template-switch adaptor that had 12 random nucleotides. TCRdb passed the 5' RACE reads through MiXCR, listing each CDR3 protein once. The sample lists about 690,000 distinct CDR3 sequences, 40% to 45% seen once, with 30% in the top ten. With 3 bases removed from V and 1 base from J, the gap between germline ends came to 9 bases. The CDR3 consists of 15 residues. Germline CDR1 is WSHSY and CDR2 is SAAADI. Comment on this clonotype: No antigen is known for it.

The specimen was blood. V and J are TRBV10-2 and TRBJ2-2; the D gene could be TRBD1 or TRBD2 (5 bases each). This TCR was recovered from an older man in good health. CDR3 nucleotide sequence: TGCGCCAGCAGTGACGAGGGGCTGAACACCGGGGAGCTGTTTTTT. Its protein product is CASSDEGLNTGELFF.